This T cell receptor beta chain was sequenced in a study of CD8 T cells in ankylosing spondylitis. TCRdb passed the 5' RACE reads through MiXCR, listing each CDR3 protein once. Counted here are approximately 220,000 distinct CDR3 sequences, approximately 20% occurring once; the ten biggest clones make up 40% to 50%. Trimming stripped 0 bases from V and 4 bases from J, with 9 bases between. Germline V gene sequence: CDR1 SEHNR, CDR2 FQNEAQ (reference sequence). This CDR3 is built from 14 residues. Study conclusions and caveats: It was reported that disease-linked clones were significantly enriched in matched ankylosing spondylitis synovial fluid. Characteristic, it appeared, of ankylosing spondylitis blood was a TCR beta motif of fewer than 10 highly homologous variants.

Remarks on this clonotype: Its antigen is not known.

J is TRBJ1-1 and V is TRBV7-9; tentative D call: TRBD1 (5 bases). The TCR sequence derives from a male donor with ankylosing spondylitis. The sample was blood, either unsorted or a sorted T cell fraction (not recorded which). The CDR3 sequence: CASSLAGDFTEAFF. The CDR3 nucleotides read TGTGCCAGCAGCTTAGCTGGGGACTTCACTGAAGCTTTCTTT. The whole variable domain, remainder taken from reference TRBV7-9 and TRBJ1-1, is DTGVSQNPRHKITKRGQNVTFRCDPISEHNRLYWYRQTLGQGPEFLTYFQNEAQLEKSRLLSDRFSAERPKGSFSTLEIQRTEQGDSAMYLCASSLAGDFTEAFFGQGTRLTVV.